One sample yielded the 9 T cell receptor beta chains listed below, sequenced in a study of beta chain features in type 1 diabetes. The study's findings and limits: Across all four CD4+ subsets, people with type 1 diabetes showed modestly shorter TCRB CDR3s.

Their specific antigens are unknown. Reverse transcribing all isolated RNA meant expressed TCRB transcripts were sequenced. Here immunoSEQ multiplex PCR was the method, and the copy in TCRdb shows in-frame clones only, minus some. The sample records some 190,000 clones, less than 9.5% being singletons. Sequenced material: central memory CD4+ T cells from blood. These TCRs come from a woman aged 40-49 years with type 1 diabetes.

V usage is TRBV6-5 and J usage is TRBJ2-5; TRBD1 agrees at 7 bases. From germline, CDR1 is MNHEY and CDR2 SVGAGI. Germline trimming cut 2 bases from V and 5 bases from J; bases unmatched to any gene: 8. The CDR3 is 15 amino acids. This CDR3 reads CASSYTGEPSETQYF. As DNA, the CDR3 is TGTGCCAGCAGTTACACAGGGGAGCCTAGTGAGACCCAGTACTTC.

CDR3 bases: TGTGCCAGCTCACCACGGGACAGAGAGACCCAGTACTTC. This translates into CASSPRDRETQYF. This sequence joins TRBV18 and TRBJ2-5; 7 bases align to TRBD1. The V gene's germline CDR1 is KGHSH and CDR2 LQKENI. The V gene end was trimmed by 1 base and the J gene end by 4 bases; junction bases not matched to a gene: 0. The CDR3 has 13 amino acids.

This clone was seen only a few times. The rearrangement links TRBV4-2 to TRBJ1-4; TRBD1 might be the D (5 bases). CDR3 length: 15 amino acids. V was trimmed by 0 bases and J by 8 bases, leaving 13 bases between them. The germline V gene encodes CDR1 LGHNA and CDR2 YNFKEQ. CDR3 in amino acids: CASSQDEGAGEKLFF. The CDR3 nucleotides are TGTGCCAGCAGCCAAGATGAAGGGGCCGGCGAAAAACTGTTTTTT.

This clone has only a few counts. The V call is TRBV6-5, the J call TRBJ1-1; D is unresolved. In germline, CDR1 is MNHEY, CDR2 SVGAGI. Trimming pared 4 bases from V and 1 base from J, leaving 10 bases between. CDR3 length: 14 residues. CDR3 protein: CASSSESTNTEAFF. The CDR3 nucleotides read TGTGCCAGCAGTTCGGAGTCGACGAACACTGAAGCTTTCTTT.

This clone has just a few counts. The chain links TRBV18 to TRBJ2-1; 9 bases map to TRBD1. The germline V gene encodes CDR1 KGHSH and CDR2 LQKENI. V was clipped by 3 bases and J by 1 base; unmatched bases: 1. The CDR3 contains 15 residues. Written as DNA, the CDR3 is TGTGCCAGCTCACCCGGACAGGGGTCCTACAATGAGCAGTTCTTC. Translation: CASSPGQGSYNEQFF.

This clone was counted many times. The chain is built from TRBV29-1 and TRBJ1-1; 7 positions agree with TRBD1. Trimming cost V 6 bases and J 5 bases; bases outside gene matches: 12. The V gene's germline CDR1 is SQVTM and CDR2 ANQGSEA. The CDR3 runs 14 residues. Here the CDR3 DNA reads TGCAGCGTGAAAACAGGGGAAGCAGCAACTGAAGCTTTCTTT. Translated: CSVKTGEAATEAFF.

This clone has a handful of counts. V usage is TRBV5-1 and J usage is TRBJ1-5; D might be TRBD1 (5 bases). Germline V gives CDR1 SGHRS, CDR2 YFSETQ. Deletions cut 4 bases from V and 1 base from J, with 12 bases between. The CDR3 loop spans 15 amino acids. DNA for the CDR3: TGCGCCAGCAGCCCGGGGGGGGTCAGCAATCAGCCCCAGCATTTT. This codes for CASSPGGVSNQPQHF. Full variable domain (remainder filled in from reference TRBV5-1 and TRBJ1-5): KAGVTQTPRYLIKTRGQQVTLSCSPISGHRSVSWYQQTPGQGLQFLFEYFSETQRNKGNFPGRFSGRQFSNSRSEMNVSTLELGDSALYLCASSPGGVSNQPQHFGDGTRLSIL.

The gene calls are TRBV7-3 and TRBJ2-1; maybe TRBD1 (6 bases). V was clipped by 4 bases and J by 0 bases, with 10 bases between them. The germline CDR1 and CDR2 sequences are SGHTA and FQGTGA. This CDR3 is built from 15 residues. The CDR3 here is CASSSRTASYNEQFF. The CDR3 nucleotides are TGTGCCAGCAGCTCTCGGACAGCCTCCTACAATGAGCAGTTCTTC.

This clone appeared a few times. The chain is built from TRBV5-1 and TRBJ2-7; no clear D gene. V lost 0 bases and J 6 bases, leaving 7 bases between the germline ends. CDR1 SGHRS and CDR2 YFSETQ come from the germline V gene. The CDR3 loop spans 12 amino acids. The DNA of the CDR3 is TGCGCCAGCAGCTTGGGAACGGGCGAGCAGTACTTC. As protein: CASSLGTGEQYF.